This note documents a single T cell receptor beta chain sequence. The V gene's germline CDR1 is LNHDA and CDR2 SQIVND (reference sequence). The V and J ends lost 5 bases and 8 bases respectively, with 21 bases between them. This CDR3 has 16 amino acids. The data originate from a study of PD-L1 blockade in urothelial cancer. As for time point: pretreatment peripheral blood. Data came from immunoSEQ multiplex PCR; TCRdb stores just in-frame clones and leaves some out. The sample includes roughly 16,000 clones, approximately 90% of them seen just once. Sequences were derived from PBMCs, sampled around atezolizumab (anti-PD-L1) treatment. This clonotype was sampled from a man aged 70 or older with urothelial cancer. The chain uses TRBV19 and TRBJ1-4; D is possibly TRBD1 (5 bases). As DNA, the CDR3 is TGTGCCAGTAGTTTTGGACACCCGGGCGGTGTGGAAAAACTGTTTTTT. Protein: CASSFGHPGGVEKLFF.